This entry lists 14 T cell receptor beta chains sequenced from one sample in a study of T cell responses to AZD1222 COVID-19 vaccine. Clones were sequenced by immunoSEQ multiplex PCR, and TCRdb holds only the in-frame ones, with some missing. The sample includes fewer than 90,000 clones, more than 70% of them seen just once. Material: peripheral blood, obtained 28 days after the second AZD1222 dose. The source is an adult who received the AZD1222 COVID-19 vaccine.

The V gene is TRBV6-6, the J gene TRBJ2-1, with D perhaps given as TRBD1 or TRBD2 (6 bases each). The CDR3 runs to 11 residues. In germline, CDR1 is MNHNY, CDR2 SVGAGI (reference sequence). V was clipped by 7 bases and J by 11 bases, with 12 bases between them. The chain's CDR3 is CASTPGGQQFF. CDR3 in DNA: TGTGCCAGCACCCCCGGGGGCCAGCAGTTCTTC.

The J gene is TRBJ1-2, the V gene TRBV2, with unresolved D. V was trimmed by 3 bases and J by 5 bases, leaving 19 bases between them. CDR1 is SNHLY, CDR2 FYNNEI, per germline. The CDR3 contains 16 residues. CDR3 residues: CASSDVGLSRDYGYTF. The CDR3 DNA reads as TGTGCCAGCAGTGACGTAGGGTTGTCCCGGGATTATGGCTACACCTTC.

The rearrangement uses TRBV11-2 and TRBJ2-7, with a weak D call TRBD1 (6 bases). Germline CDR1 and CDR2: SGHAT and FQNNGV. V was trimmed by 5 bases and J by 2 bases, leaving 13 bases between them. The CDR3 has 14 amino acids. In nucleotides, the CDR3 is TGTGCCAGCAGCCGCAGCGACAGGCCCTACGAGCAGTACTTC. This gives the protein CASSRSDRPYEQYF.

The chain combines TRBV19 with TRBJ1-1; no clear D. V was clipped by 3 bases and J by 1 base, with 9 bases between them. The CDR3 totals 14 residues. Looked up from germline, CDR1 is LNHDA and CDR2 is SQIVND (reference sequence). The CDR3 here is CASSMRVRNTEAFF. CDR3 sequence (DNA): TGTGCCAGTAGTATGAGGGTACGGAACACTGAAGCTTTCTTT. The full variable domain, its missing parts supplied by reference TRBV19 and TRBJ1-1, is DGGITQSPKYLFRKEGQNVTLSCEQNLNHDAMYWYRQDPGQGLRLIYYSQIVNDFQKGDIAEGYSVSREKKESFPLTVTSAQKNPTAFYLCASSMRVRNTEAFFGQGTRLTVV.

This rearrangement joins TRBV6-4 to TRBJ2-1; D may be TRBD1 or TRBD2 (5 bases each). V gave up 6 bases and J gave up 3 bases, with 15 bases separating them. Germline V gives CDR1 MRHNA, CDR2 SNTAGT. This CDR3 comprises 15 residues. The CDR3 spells CASREESGLYNEQFF. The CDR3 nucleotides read TGTGCCAGCAGAGAGGAGTCGGGGCTCTACAATGAGCAGTTCTTC.

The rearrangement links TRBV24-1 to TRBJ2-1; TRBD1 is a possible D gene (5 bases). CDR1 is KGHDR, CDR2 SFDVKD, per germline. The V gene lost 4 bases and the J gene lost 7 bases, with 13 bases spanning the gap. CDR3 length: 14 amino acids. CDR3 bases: TGTGCCACCAGTGAACGTCGGACATGGAATGAGCAGTTCTTC. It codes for CATSERRTWNEQFF.

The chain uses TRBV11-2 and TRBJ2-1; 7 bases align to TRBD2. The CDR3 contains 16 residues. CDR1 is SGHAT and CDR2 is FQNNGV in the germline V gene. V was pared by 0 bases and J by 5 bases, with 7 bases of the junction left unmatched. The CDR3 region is CASSLEFGLADNEQFF. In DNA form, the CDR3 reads TGTGCCAGCAGCTTAGAGTTTGGCCTAGCGGACAATGAGCAGTTCTTC.

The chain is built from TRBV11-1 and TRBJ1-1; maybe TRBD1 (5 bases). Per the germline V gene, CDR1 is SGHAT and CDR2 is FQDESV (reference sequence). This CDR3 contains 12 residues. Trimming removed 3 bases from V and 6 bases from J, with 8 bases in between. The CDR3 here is CASSFRGSEAFF. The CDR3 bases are TGTGCCAGCAGCTTCCGGGGGTCTGAAGCTTTCTTT.

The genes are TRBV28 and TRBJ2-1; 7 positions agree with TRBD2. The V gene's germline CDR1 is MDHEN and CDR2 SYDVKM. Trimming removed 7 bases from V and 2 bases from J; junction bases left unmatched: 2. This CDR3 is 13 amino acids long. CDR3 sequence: CASTLAAYNEQFF. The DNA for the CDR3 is TGTGCCAGCACTCTAGCGGCCTACAATGAGCAGTTCTTC. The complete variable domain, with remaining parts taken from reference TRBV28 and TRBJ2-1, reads DVKVTQSSRYLVKRTGEKVFLECVQDMDHENMFWYRQDPGLGLRLIYFSYDVKMKEKGDIPEGYSVSREKKERFSLILESASTNQTSMYLCASTLAAYNEQFFGPGTRLTVL.

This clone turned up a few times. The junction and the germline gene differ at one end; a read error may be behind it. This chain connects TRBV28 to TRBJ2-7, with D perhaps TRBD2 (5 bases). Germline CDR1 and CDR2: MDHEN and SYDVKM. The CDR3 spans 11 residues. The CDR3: CASSLNSGVSF. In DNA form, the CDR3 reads TGTGCCAGCAGTTTAAACAGCGGTGTCTCCTTC. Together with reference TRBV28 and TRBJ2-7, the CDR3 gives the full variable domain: DVKVTQSSRYLVKRTGEKVFLECVQDMDHENMFWYRQDPGLGLRLIYFSYDVKMKEKGDIPEGYSVSREKKERFSLILESASTNQTSMYLCASSLNSGVSFGPGTRLTVT.

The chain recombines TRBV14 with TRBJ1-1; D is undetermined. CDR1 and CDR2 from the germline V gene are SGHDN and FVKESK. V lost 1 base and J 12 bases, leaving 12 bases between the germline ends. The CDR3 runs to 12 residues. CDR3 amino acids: CASSQAGLTSFF. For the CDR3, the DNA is TGTGCCAGCAGCCAAGCCGGACTCACCTCTTTCTTT.

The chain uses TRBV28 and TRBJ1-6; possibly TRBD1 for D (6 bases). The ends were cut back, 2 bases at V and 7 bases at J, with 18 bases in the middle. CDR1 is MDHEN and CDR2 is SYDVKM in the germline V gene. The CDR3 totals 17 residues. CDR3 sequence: CASSLPAGVSRNSPLHF. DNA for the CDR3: TGTGCCAGCAGTTTACCCGCAGGGGTGAGTCGAAATTCACCCCTCCACTTT.

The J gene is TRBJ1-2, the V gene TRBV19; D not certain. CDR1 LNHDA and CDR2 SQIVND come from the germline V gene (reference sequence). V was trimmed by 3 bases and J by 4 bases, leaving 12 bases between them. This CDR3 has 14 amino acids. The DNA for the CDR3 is TGTGCCAGTAGTATGGAGGGCGGAGGCTATGGCTACACCTTC. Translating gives CASSMEGGGYGYTF.

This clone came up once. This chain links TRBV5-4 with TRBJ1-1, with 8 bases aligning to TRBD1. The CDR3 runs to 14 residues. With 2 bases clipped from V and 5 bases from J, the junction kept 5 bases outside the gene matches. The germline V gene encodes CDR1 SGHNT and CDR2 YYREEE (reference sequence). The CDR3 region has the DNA TGTGCCAGCAGCTTCGGACAGGGTCAAACTGAAGCTTTCTTT. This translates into CASSFGQGQTEAFF.